The present entry profiles one TCR beta chain with its context. The target antigen is unknown. The study reverse transcribed the entire isolated RNA, so it sequenced expressed TCRB transcripts. Generated by immunoSEQ multiplex PCR, the TCRdb table keeps only in-frame clones and is missing some. The sample comprises almost 350,000 clones, over 7% of which are singletons, and approximately 1% rests with the top ten. From germline, CDR1 is SGHDT and CDR2 YYEEEE. This CDR3 contains 16 residues. V lost 4 bases and J 6 bases, leaving 21 bases between the germline ends. This entry comes from a study of beta chain features in type 1 diabetes. Overall study findings and caveats: In all four CD4+ subsets, TCRB CDR3 length was significantly, moderately reduced in type 1 diabetes. Any HLA type influence on TCRB rearrangement was left unresolved here.

Specimen: central memory CD4+ T cells from blood. This receptor was identified in a man aged 25-45 years with type 1 diabetes. The genes are TRBV5-6 and TRBJ2-3, with D possibly being TRBD2 (5 bases). The CDR3 sequence is CASSLVPGPSGDTQYF. CDR3 in DNA: TGTGCCAGCAGCCTCGTTCCGGGTCCCTCGGGGGATACGCAGTATTTT.